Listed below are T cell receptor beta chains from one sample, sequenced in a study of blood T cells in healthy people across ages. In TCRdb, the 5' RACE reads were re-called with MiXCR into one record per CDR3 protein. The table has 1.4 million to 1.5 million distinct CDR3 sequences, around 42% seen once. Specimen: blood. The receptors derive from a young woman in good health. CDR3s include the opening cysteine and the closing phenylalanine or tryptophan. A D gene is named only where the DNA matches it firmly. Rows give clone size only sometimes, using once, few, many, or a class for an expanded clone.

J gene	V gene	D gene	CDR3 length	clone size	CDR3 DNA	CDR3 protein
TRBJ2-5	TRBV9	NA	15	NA	TGTGCCAGCAACGCGGAAGGGCGAGTTCTAGAGACCCAGTACTTC	CASNAEGRVLETQYF
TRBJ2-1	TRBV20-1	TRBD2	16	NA	TGCAGTGCTAGAGACGCGACTAGCGGGGGGGAAGATGAGCAGTTCTTC	CSARDATSGGEDEQFF
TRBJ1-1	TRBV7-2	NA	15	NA	TGTGCCAGCAGGGCCTCGGGTGCGGGGCACACTGAAGCTTTCTTT	CASRASGAGHTEAFF
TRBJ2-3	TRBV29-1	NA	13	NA	TGCAGCGCCCGAGGAATCACGTCGGATACGCAGTATTTT	CSARGITSDTQYF
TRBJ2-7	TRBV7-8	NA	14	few	TGTGCCAGCAGCCTCGGCCCCCTCGACTACGAGCAGTACTTC	CASSLGPLDYEQYF
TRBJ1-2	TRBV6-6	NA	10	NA	TGTGCCAGCAGGAGGCGAGGCTACACCTTC	CASRRRGYTF
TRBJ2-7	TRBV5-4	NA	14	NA	TGTGCCAGCAGCTTCGACGGGGGTTCCTACGAGCAGTACTTC	CASSFDGGSYEQYF
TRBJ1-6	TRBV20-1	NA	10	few	TGCAGTGCAAGAGATTCACCCCTCCACTTT	CSARDSPLHF
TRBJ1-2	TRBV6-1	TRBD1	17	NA	TGTGCCAGCAGTGACCCGTGGGACAGAGGTCGTAACTATGGCTACACCTTC	CASSDPWDRGRNYGYTF
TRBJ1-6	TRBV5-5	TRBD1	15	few	TGTGCCAGCAGCTGGTGGACAGGAGGAAATTCACCCCTCCACTTT	CASSWWTGGNSPLHF
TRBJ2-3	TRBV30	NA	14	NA	TGTGCCCGATCATCCACAGGGTTGGCAGATACGCAGTATTTT	CARSSTGLADTQYF
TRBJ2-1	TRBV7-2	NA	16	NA	TGTGCCGGCAGCTACTACAACCAGAGGGGGGCTAATGAGCAGTTCTTC	CAGSYYNQRGANEQFF
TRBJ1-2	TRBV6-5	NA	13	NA	TGTGCCAGCAGTTACACCCCAGGCGGTGGCTACACCTTC	CASSYTPGGGYTF
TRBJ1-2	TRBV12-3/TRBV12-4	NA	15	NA	TGTGCCAGCAGCGAGGGGGGGGAATTTTACTATGGCTACACCTTC	CASSEGGEFYYGYTF
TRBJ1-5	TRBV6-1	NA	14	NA	TGTGCCAGCATTCAGACAGGACCCCCTCAGCCCCAGCATTTT	CASIQTGPPQPQHF